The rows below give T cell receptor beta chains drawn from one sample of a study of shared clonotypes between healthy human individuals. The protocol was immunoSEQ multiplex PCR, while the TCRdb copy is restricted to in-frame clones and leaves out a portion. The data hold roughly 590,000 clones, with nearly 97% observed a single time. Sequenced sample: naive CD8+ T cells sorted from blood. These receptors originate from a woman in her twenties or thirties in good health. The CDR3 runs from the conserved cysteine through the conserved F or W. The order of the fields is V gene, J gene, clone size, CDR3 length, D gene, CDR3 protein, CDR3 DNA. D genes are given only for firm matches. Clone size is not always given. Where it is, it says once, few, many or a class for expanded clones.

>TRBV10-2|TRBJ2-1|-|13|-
CARPPDSYNEQFF
TGCGCCAGACCACCAGACTCCTACAATGAGCAGTTCTTC
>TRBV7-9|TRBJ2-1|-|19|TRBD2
CASSLGADTLADSYNEQFF
TGTGCCAGCAGCTTAGGGGCAGATACACTAGCGGACTCCTACAATGAGCAGTTCTTC
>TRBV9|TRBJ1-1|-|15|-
CASSVAEGLNTEAFF
TGTGCCAGCAGCGTAGCGGAGGGCCTAAACACTGAAGCTTTCTTT
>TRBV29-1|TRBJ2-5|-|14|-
CSVEAGVGEETQYF
TGCAGCGTTGAAGCTGGGGTTGGGGAAGAGACCCAGTACTTC
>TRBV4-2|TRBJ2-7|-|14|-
CASSQTTGVGEQYF
TGTGCCAGCAGCCAAACTACAGGTGTAGGAGAGCAGTACTTC
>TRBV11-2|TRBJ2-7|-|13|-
CASHRAGLYEQYF
TGTGCCAGCCATAGGGCCGGACTCTACGAGCAGTACTTC
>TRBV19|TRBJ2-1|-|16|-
CASSLTGTRTYNEQFF
TGTGCCAGTAGTCTCACCGGGACACGCACCTACAATGAGCAGTTCTTC
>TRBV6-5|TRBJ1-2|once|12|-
CASSYGGYGYTF
TGTGCCAGCAGTTACGGGGGTTATGGCTACACCTTC
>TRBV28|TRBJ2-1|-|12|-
CASTPEGNEQFF
TGTGCCAGCACCCCGGAAGGGAATGAGCAGTTCTTC
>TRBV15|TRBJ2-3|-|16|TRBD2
CATSSDESGRSDTQYF
TGTGCCACCAGCAGCGACGAAAGCGGGAGGTCAGATACGCAGTATTTT
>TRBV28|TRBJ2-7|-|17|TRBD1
CASRPPLPGQKFYEQYF
TGTGCCAGCAGACCCCCTCTTCCGGGACAGAAGTTCTACGAGCAGTACTTC
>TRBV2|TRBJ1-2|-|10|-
CAGLQDGYTF
TGTGCCGGCTTACAGGATGGCTACACCTTC
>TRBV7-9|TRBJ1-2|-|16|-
CASSPGTDEHTSGYTF
TGTGCCAGCAGCCCCGGGACCGACGAACATACAAGTGGCTACACCTTC
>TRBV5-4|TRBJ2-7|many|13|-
CASSSASNYEQYF
TGTGCCAGCAGCTCAGCCTCGAACTACGAGCAGTACTTC
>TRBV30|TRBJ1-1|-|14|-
CAWTPLADRHEAFF
TGTGCCTGGACCCCGTTGGCTGACCGTCATGAAGCTTTCTTT
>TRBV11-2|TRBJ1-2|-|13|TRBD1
CASRSGTDYGYTF
TGTGCCAGCAGGTCCGGGACAGACTATGGCTACACCTTC
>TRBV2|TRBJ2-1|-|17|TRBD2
CASSGFLTSGILNEQFF
TGTGCCAGCAGCGGATTTCTGACTAGCGGGATCTTGAATGAGCAGTTCTTC
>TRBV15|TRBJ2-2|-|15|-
CATSEGLTNTGELFF
TGTGCCACCAGCGAAGGGCTGACCAACACCGGGGAGCTGTTTTTT
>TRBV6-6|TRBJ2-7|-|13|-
CASSYSDHYEQYF
TGTGCCAGCAGTTACAGCGACCACTACGAGCAGTACTTC
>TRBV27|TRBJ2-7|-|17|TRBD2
CASSLGLAGPAGDEQYF
TGTGCCAGCAGTTTGGGACTAGCGGGACCGGCAGGGGACGAGCAGTACTTC
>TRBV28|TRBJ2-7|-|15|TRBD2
CASSKTSGSGYEQYF
TGTGCCAGCAGTAAGACTAGCGGGAGTGGGTACGAGCAGTACTTC
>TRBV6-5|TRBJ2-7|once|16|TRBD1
CASSYTGTGGYYEQYF
TGTGCCAGCAGTTATACCGGGACAGGGGGCTACTACGAGCAGTACTTC